The sequence of this T cell receptor (beta chain) was determined in a study of T cell responses to AZD1222 COVID-19 vaccine. Study outcomes and limitations: White British ancestry dominated among donors, who included more females, and clonal diversity was possibly underestimated. Repertoire samples came only from after the peak T cell response.

Sequencing used immunoSEQ multiplex PCR; TCRdb keeps in-frame clones, though not all of them. Among about 160,000 clones, roughly 90% were seen once, and the ten largest hold 4% to 4.5%. As concerns this clone: Its antigen is still unknown.

This CDR3 region has 13 residues. The V end lost 8 bases, the J end lost 6 bases, and 17 bases lay between the germline ends. Germline V CDR1 and CDR2: MNHEY, SMNVEV (reference sequence). Sequencing was performed on peripheral blood, taken 28 days after the second AZD1222 dose. The receptor's source is an adult who received the AZD1222 COVID-19 vaccine. This sequence joins TRBV27 and TRBJ2-7; D is possibly TRBD1 (6 bases). CDR3 DNA sequence: TGTGCCAGCCATCTGACTTTAGGGGGCGAGCAGTACTTC. Its translation: CASHLTLGGEQYF.